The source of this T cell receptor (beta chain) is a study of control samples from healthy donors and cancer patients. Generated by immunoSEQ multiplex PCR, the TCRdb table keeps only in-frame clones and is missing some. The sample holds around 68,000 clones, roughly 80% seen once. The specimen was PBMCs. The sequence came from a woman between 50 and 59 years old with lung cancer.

The CDR3 is CASSLTSSYNSPLHF. CDR3 DNA: TGTGCCAGCAGCTTAACTAGCTCCTATAATTCACCCCTCCACTTT. This chain links TRBV7-3 with TRBJ1-6; D uncertain. Trimming removed 0 bases at V and 0 bases at J, with 3 bases between. This CDR3 is 15 amino acids long. CDR1 SGHTA and CDR2 FQGTGA come from the germline V gene.